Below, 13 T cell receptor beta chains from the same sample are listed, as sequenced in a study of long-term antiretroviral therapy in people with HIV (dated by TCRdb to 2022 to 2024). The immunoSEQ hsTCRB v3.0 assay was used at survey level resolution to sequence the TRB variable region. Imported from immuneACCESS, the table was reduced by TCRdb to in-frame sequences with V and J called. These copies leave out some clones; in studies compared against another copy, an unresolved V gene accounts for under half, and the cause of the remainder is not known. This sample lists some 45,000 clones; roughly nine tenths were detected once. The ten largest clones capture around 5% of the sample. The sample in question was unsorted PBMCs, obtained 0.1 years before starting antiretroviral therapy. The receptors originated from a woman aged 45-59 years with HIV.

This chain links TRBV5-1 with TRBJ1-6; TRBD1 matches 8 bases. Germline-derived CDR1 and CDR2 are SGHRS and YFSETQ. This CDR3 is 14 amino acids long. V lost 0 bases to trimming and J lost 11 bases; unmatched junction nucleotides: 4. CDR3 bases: TGCGCCAGCAGCTTGGGGACAGGGATCCCACCCCTCCACTTT. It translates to CASSLGTGIPPLHF. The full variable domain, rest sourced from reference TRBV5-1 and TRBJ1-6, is KAGVTQTPRYLIKTRGQQVTLSCSPISGHRSVSWYQQTPGQGLQFLFEYFSETQRNKGNFPGRFSGRQFSNSRSEMNVSTLELGDSALYLCASSLGTGIPPLHFGNGTRLTVT.

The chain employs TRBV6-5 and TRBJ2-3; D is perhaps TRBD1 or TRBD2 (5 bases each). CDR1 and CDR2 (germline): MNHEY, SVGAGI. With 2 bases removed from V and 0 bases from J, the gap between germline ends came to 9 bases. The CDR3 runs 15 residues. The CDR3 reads CASSYEGISTDTQYF. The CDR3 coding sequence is TGTGCCAGCAGTTACGAGGGGATAAGCACAGATACGCAGTATTTT.

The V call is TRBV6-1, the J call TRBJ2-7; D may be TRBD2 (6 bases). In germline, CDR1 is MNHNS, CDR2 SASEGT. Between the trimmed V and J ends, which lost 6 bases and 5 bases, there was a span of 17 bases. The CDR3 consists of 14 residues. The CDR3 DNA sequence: TGTGCCAGCAGACGGGCCTCGCGGGGAGACGAGCAGTACTTC. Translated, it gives CASRRASRGDEQYF.

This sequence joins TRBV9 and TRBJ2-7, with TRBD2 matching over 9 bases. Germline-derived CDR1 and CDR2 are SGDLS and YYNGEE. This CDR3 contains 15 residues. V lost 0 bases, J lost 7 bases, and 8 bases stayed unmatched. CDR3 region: CASSVGVAGDWEQYF. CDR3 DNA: TGTGCCAGCAGCGTAGGAGTAGCGGGGGATTGGGAGCAGTACTTC.

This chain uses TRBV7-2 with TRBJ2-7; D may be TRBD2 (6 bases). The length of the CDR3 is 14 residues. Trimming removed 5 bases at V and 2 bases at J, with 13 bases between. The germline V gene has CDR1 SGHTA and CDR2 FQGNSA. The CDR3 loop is CASSVTSIPYEQYF. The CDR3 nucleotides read TGTGCCAGCAGCGTAACTAGCATACCCTACGAGCAGTACTTC. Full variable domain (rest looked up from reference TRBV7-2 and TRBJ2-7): GAGVSQSPSNKVTEKGKDVELRCDPISGHTALYWYRQSLGQGLEFLIYFQGNSAPDKSGLPSDRFSAERTGGSVSTLTIQRTQQEDSAVYLCASSVTSIPYEQYFGPGTRLTVT.

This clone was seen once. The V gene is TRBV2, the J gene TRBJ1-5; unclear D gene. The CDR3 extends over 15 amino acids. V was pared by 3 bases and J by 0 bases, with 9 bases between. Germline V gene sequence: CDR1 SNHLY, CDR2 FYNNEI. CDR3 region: CASSDGPYSNQPQHF. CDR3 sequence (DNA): TGTGCCAGCAGTGATGGACCGTATAGCAATCAGCCCCAGCATTTT.

The chain's CDR3 is CASSLRFGTGVNSPLHF. The CDR3 DNA reads as TGTGCCAGCAGCTTGAGGTTCGGGACAGGAGTCAATTCACCCCTCCACTTT. V and J are TRBV5-4 and TRBJ1-6, with TRBD1 identical over 8 bases. The germline V gene encodes CDR1 SGHNT and CDR2 YYREEE (reference sequence). Trimming at V came to 1 base and at J to 7 bases, leaving 10 bases not matched to a gene. This CDR3 has 17 amino acids.

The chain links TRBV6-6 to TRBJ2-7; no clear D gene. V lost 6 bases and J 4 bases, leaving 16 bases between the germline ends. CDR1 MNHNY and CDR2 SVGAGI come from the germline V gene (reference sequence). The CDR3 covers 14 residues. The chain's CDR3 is CASSPGKVGYEQYF. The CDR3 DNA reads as TGTGCCAGCAGCCCTGGGAAGGTTGGGTACGAGCAGTACTTC.

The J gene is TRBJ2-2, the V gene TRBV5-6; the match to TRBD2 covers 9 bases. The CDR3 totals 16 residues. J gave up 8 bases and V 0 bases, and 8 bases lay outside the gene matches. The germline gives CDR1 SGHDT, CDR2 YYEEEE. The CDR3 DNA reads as TGTGCCAGCAGCTTGGTGGGCCTAGCGGGGTCTGGGGAGCTGTTTTTT. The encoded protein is CASSLVGLAGSGELFF.

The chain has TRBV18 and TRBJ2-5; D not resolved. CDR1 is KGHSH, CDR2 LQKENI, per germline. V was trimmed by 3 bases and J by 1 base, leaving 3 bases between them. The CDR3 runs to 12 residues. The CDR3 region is CASSPSQETQYF. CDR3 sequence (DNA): TGTGCCAGCTCACCTAGCCAAGAGACCCAGTACTTC.

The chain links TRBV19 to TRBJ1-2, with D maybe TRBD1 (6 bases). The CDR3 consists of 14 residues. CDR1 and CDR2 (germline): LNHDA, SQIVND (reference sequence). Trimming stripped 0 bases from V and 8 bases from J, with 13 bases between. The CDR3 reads CASSIDRGRYGYTF. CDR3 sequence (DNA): TGTGCCAGTAGTATAGACAGGGGAAGATACGGCTACACCTTC.

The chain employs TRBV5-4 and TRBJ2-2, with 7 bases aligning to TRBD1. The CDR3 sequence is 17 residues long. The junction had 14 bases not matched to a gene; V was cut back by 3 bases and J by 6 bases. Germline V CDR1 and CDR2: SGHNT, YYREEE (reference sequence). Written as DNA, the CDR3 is TGTGCCAGCAGCTGGCGACAGGGTCCTCTTCTTGCCGGGGAGCTGTTTTTT. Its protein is CASSWRQGPLLAGELFF.

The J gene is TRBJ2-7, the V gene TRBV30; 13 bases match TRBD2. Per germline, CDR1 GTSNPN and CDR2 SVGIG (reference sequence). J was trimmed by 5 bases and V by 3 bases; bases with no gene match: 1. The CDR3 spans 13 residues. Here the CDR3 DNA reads TGTGCCTGGAGACTAGCGGGGGGGAACGAGCAGTACTTC. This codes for CAWRLAGGNEQYF.